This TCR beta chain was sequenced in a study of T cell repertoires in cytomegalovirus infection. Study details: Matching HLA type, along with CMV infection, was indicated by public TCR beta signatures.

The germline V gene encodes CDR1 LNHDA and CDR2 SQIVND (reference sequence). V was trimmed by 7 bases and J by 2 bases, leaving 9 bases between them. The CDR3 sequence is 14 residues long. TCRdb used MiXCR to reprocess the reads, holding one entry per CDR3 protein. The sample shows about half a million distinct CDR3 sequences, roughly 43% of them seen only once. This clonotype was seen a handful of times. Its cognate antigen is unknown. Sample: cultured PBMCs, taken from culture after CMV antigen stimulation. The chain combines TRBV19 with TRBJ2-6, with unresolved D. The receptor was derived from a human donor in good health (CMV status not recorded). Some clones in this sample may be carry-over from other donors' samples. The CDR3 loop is CASKTSAGANVLTF. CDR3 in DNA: TGTGCCAGTAAGACCTCCGCTGGGGCCAACGTCCTGACTTTC.